The next 25 T cell receptor beta chains were all read from a single sample in a study of blood T cell repertoires in COVID-19. Generated by immunoSEQ multiplex PCR, the TCRdb table keeps only in-frame clones and is missing some. In the table there are under 150,000 clones, approximately 80% of which are singletons. The sequencing input was PBMCs or T cells enriched from blood (not recorded which). All receptors derive from a man aged 50 to 60 in a cohort exposed to, infected with or recovered from COVID-19 (not recorded which).

V usage is TRBV7-2 and J usage is TRBJ2-1; a weak D match, TRBD2 (8 bases). Trimming took off 5 bases at V and 0 bases at J, with 17 bases between the two ends. The CDR3 loop spans 17 amino acids. The V gene's germline CDR1 is SGHTA and CDR2 FQGNSA. For the CDR3, the DNA is TGTGCCAGCAGCCTAGGGGGCGGGGGGAGCTCCTACAATGAGCAGTTCTTC. Encoded protein: CASSLGGGGSSYNEQFF.

This rearrangement joins TRBV11-2 to TRBJ1-4, with D perhaps TRBD1 (6 bases). This CDR3 has 16 amino acids. CDR1 and CDR2 from the germline V gene are SGHAT and FQNNGV. V was shortened by 1 base and J by 3 bases, with 12 bases between the two germline ends. This CDR3 reads CASSLGNRVPNEKLFF. The CDR3 DNA reads as TGTGCCAGCAGCTTAGGGAACAGGGTTCCTAATGAAAAACTGTTTTTT.

The chain combines TRBV28 with TRBJ2-1; a possible D gene is TRBD2 (6 bases). The germline V and J ends were trimmed by 6 bases and 6 bases, with 15 bases remaining between them. The CDR3 sequence is 14 residues long. CDR1 is MDHEN, CDR2 SYDVKM, per germline. The CDR3 coding sequence is TGTGCCAGCAGCCGACTAGTTTTTGGCAATGAGCAGTTCTTC. This codes for CASSRLVFGNEQFF.

J is TRBJ1-4 and V is TRBV28; D gene uncertain. Germline CDR1 MDHEN, CDR2 SYDVKM. V shed 3 bases and J shed 6 bases, with 8 bases lying between them. There are 13 residues in the CDR3. The chain's CDR3 is CASSLAVDEKLFF. Written as DNA, the CDR3 is TGTGCCAGCAGTTTGGCCGTGGATGAAAAACTGTTTTTT.

V is TRBV5-1 and J is TRBJ2-3, with a weak D call TRBD1 (5 bases). In germline, CDR1 is SGHRS, CDR2 YFSETQ. This CDR3 has 13 residues. V lost 4 bases and J 4 bases, leaving 10 bases between the germline ends. CDR3 residues: CASSPQGPDTQYF. CDR3 coding DNA: TGCGCCAGCAGCCCCCAGGGCCCAGATACGCAGTATTTT.

This clone was counted a single time. V is TRBV27 and J is TRBJ1-5, with TRBD1 as a possible D gene (6 bases). The germline V gene encodes CDR1 MNHEY and CDR2 SMNVEV (reference sequence). V was clipped by 7 bases and J by 4 bases, with 17 bases between them. This CDR3 comprises 15 residues. This CDR3 is CASKQGTQDNQPQHF. CDR3 coding DNA: TGTGCCAGCAAACAGGGCACCCAGGATAATCAGCCCCAGCATTTT.

The chain uses TRBV21-1 and TRBJ1-5; the table's D call, TRBD1, has no DNA check behind it. TRBV21-1 is an annotated pseudogene. The CDR3 totals 20 residues. This chain's CDR3 is CASSKVERPRGMGWSQPQHF. In nucleotides, the CDR3 is TGTGCCAGCAGCAAAGTGGAGAGACCCAGGGGAATGGGGTGGTCTCAGCCCCAGCATTTT.

The chain is built from TRBV7-8 and TRBJ2-1; 9 nucleotides agree with TRBD1. Germline V gene data show CDR1 as SGHVS and CDR2 as FQNEAQ. Trimming removed 5 bases from V and 6 bases from J; junction bases left unmatched: 14. There are 17 residues in the CDR3. CDR3 amino acids: CASSPSPDRGFGNEQFF. CDR3 bases: TGTGCCAGCAGCCCGAGCCCGGACAGGGGTTTCGGCAATGAGCAGTTCTTC.

The chain employs TRBV30 and TRBJ1-2, with 7 bases lining up with TRBD1. Germline CDR1 is GTSNPN and CDR2 is SVGIG (reference sequence). The CDR3 extends over 13 amino acids. V shed 5 bases, J shed 4 bases, and the junction held 7 bases outside the gene matches. The CDR3 DNA sequence: TGTGCCTGGGCTACAGGGGCAGGCTATGGCTACACCTTC. This encodes CAWATGAGYGYTF.

This clone showed up just once. The V gene is TRBV27, the J gene TRBJ2-7; 13 positions match TRBD2. V lost 5 bases to trimming and J lost 7 bases; unmatched junction nucleotides: 8. The germline V gene has CDR1 MNHEY and CDR2 SMNVEV (reference sequence). The CDR3 is made up of 15 amino acids. The CDR3 bases are TGTGCCAGCAGTCCAGGACTAGCGGGAGTGGGGGAGCAGTACTTC. Translated, it gives CASSPGLAGVGEQYF.

The V gene is TRBV5-1, the J gene TRBJ1-1; D uncertain. This CDR3 region has 13 residues. Germline CDR1 and CDR2: SGHRS and YFSETQ. The germline V and J ends were trimmed by 2 bases and 1 base, with 6 bases remaining between them. The CDR3 protein is CASSFNRNTEAFF. The CDR3 DNA sequence: TGCGCCAGCAGCTTCAACAGGAACACTGAAGCTTTCTTT.

This chain links TRBV12-3 or TRBV12-4 with TRBJ2-3; D remains unclear. This CDR3 comprises 11 residues. Trimming cost V 6 bases and J 2 bases, with 3 bases left between them. The DNA for the CDR3 is TGTGCCAGCAGCAACACAGATACGCAGTATTTT. Encoded protein: CASSNTDTQYF.

The V gene is TRBV4-2, the J gene TRBJ2-2; possibly TRBD2 for D (6 bases). Germline V gives CDR1 LGHNA, CDR2 YNFKEQ. V was pared by 0 bases and J by 6 bases, with 14 bases between. The CDR3 covers 16 residues. CDR3 sequence: CASSQDRAGSPGELFF. In DNA form, the CDR3 reads TGTGCCAGCAGCCAAGATAGGGCGGGATCCCCCGGGGAGCTGTTTTTT.

The table lists this clone with a count of one. The chain couples TRBV7-8 to TRBJ1-2; 7 bases agree with TRBD1. Germline-derived CDR1 and CDR2 are SGHVS and FQNEAQ. There are 14 residues in the CDR3. V shed 6 bases, J shed 4 bases, and the junction held 8 bases outside the gene matches. CDR3 bases: TGTGCCAGCAGGGCTCAGGGGGGAAGCTATGGCTACACCTTC. Amino acid sequence: CASRAQGGSYGYTF.

The chain combines TRBV5-4 with TRBJ2-2; TRBD2 agrees at 7 bases. V shed 4 bases, J shed 0 bases, and the junction held 9 bases outside the gene matches. This CDR3 has 17 residues. Germline V gene sequence: CDR1 SGHNT, CDR2 YYREEE (reference sequence). This CDR3 is CASSGGWLAANTGELFF. In DNA, the CDR3 is TGTGCCAGCAGCGGAGGGTGGCTAGCGGCGAACACCGGGGAGCTGTTTTTT.

The chain employs TRBV30 and TRBJ1-4; D gene unclear. This CDR3 is built from 13 residues. Trimming took off 1 base at V and 2 bases at J, with 5 bases between the two ends. CDR1 GTSNPN and CDR2 SVGIG come from the germline V gene (reference sequence). The CDR3 sequence: CAWSGGTNEKLFF. The CDR3 nucleotides read TGTGCCTGGAGTGGAGGGACTAATGAAAAACTGTTTTTT.

The sample holds one count of this clone. The V call is TRBV7-2, the J call TRBJ2-1; TRBD2 matches at 14 bases. The V and J ends lost 4 bases and 0 bases, in that order; junction bases with no gene match: 2. This CDR3 is 17 amino acids long. Germline CDR1 and CDR2: SGHTA and FQGNSA. The CDR3 is CASSWTSGGSSYNEQFF. In nucleotides, the CDR3 is TGTGCCAGCAGCTGGACTAGCGGGGGGAGCTCCTACAATGAGCAGTTCTTC.

This chain links TRBV7-6 with TRBJ1-3, with 9 positions matching TRBD1. Germline V gives CDR1 SGHVS, CDR2 FNYEAQ. This CDR3 has 17 amino acids. Trimming took 6 bases from V and 6 from J; bases not matched to a gene: 15. This chain's CDR3 is CASSLPRTGGDLNTIYF. CDR3 sequence (DNA): TGTGCCAGCAGTCTTCCCCGCACAGGGGGCGATTTAAACACCATATATTTT.

The chain links TRBV5-6 to TRBJ1-1, with D unclear. This CDR3 has 17 residues. CDR1 SGHDT and CDR2 YYEEEE come from the germline V gene. Between the trimmed V and J ends, which lost 4 bases and 1 base, there was a span of 20 bases. The CDR3 loop reads CASSLISGFGWNTEAFF. In DNA, the CDR3 is TGTGCCAGCAGCCTAATTTCCGGGTTTGGTTGGAACACTGAAGCTTTCTTT.

The chain couples TRBV13 to TRBJ1-4; D remains unclear. The ends were cut back, 2 bases at V and 5 bases at J, with 12 bases in the middle. The CDR3 is made up of 15 amino acids. Germline V gene lookup returns CDR1 PRHDT and CDR2 FYEKMQ (reference sequence). In DNA, the CDR3 is TGTGCCAGCAGCTTAAGGCCCCGCGGAAATGAAAAACTGTTTTTT. Translation: CASSLRPRGNEKLFF.

The chain recombines TRBV28 with TRBJ2-3; TRBD2 agrees at 8 bases. Trimming cost V 3 bases and J 4 bases; bases outside gene matches: 9. CDR3 length: 16 residues. Per the germline V gene, CDR1 is MDHEN and CDR2 is SYDVKM. The CDR3 DNA follows: TGTGCCAGCAGTTTGTCCTCCGCGGGGGGACCAGATACGCAGTATTTT. It specifies CASSLSSAGGPDTQYF.

In its sample, this clone was seen a few times. The rearrangement joins TRBV5-4 to TRBJ2-3, with a weak D call TRBD2 (5 bases). Germline lookup yields CDR1 SGHNT and CDR2 YYREEE (reference sequence). The CDR3 covers 14 residues. Between the trimmed V and J ends, which lost 3 bases and 8 bases, there was a span of 16 bases. In nucleotides, the CDR3 is TGTGCCAGCAGCTCACCGCCGGACGGAGGTACGCAGTATTTT. Residues: CASSSPPDGGTQYF.

The CDR3 DNA follows: TGTGCCAGCAGCCGGGGGACTAGCGGGAGTAATGAGCAGTTCTTC. It is translated as CASSRGTSGSNEQFF. J is TRBJ2-1 and V is TRBV4-2, with 14 positions matching TRBD2. Germline V gene lookup returns CDR1 LGHNA and CDR2 YNFKEQ. The CDR3 consists of 15 residues. Germline trimming cut 4 bases from V and 7 bases from J; bases unmatched to any gene: 3.

The chain couples TRBV18 to TRBJ2-7, with TRBD1 as a possible D gene (5 bases). This CDR3 contains 13 residues. V dropped 6 bases and J dropped 4 bases, with 13 bases sitting between them. Germline V lookup: CDR1 KGHSH, CDR2 LQKENI. The CDR3 region is CASSSGAGYEQYF. The CDR3 coding sequence is TGTGCCAGCTCCTCTGGGGCAGGGTACGAGCAGTACTTC. Combining the CDR3 with reference TRBV18 and TRBJ2-7 gives the whole variable domain NAGVMQNPRHLVRRRGQEARLRCSPMKGHSHVYWYRQLPEEGLKFMVYLQKENIIDESGMPKERFSAEFPKEGPSILRIQQVVRGDSAAYFCASSSGAGYEQYFGPGTRLTVT.

This clone has more than one count but fewer than ten. Written as DNA, the CDR3 is TGTGCCAGCAGCTTGAGAGGCGGGACAGGGAGAGAGACCCAGTACTTC. Translated, it gives CASSLRGGTGRETQYF. The V gene is TRBV7-9, the J gene TRBJ2-5; TRBD1 agrees at 9 bases. Germline V gene data show CDR1 as SEHNR and CDR2 as FQNEAQ (reference sequence). This CDR3 is built from 16 residues. After removal of 3 bases from V and 4 bases from J, the junction contained 9 bases not matched to a gene.